This TCR beta chain was sequenced for a study of blood T cells in healthy people across ages. The CDR3 contains 14 residues. The J segment lost 4 bases and the V segment lost 5 bases, leaving 7 bases of the junction unmatched. The V gene's germline CDR1 is MDHEN and CDR2 SYDVKM. Primed by a sample-barcoded 5' primer and a J-beta primer mix, a second PCR proceeded for about 7 to 11 cycles. TCRdb ran MiXCR on the 5' RACE reads and lists one entry per CDR3 protein. The data hold just over 800,000 distinct CDR3 sequences, with approximately 59% observed a single time. This clonotype has only a few counts.

The origin of this receptor is a man aged 30 to 39 in good health. Sequencing was performed on blood. The chain combines TRBV28 with TRBJ2-5, with TRBD2 matching over 7 bases. CDR3 sequence: CASSADPGGETQYF. For the CDR3, the DNA is TGTGCCAGCAGTGCGGACCCGGGGGGAGAGACCCAGTACTTC.